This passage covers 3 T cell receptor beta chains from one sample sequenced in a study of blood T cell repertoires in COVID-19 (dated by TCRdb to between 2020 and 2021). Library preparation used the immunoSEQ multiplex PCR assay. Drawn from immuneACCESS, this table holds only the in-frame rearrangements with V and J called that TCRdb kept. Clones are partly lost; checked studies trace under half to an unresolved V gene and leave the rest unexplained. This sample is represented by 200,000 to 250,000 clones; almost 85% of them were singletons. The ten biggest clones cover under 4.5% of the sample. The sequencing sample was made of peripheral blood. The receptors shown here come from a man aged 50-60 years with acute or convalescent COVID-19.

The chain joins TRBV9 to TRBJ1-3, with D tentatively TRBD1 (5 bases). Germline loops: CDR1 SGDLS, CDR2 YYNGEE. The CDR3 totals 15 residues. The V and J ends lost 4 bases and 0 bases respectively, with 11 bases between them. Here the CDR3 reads CASSSFGGSGNTIYF. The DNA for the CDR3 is TGTGCCAGCAGCTCCTTCGGGGGCTCTGGAAACACCATATATTTT.

Here the CDR3 DNA reads TGTGCCAGCAGCCTTCGGACAGGGGATGGCTACACCTTC. Residues: CASSLRTGDGYTF. The chain has TRBV7-9 and TRBJ1-2; 9 bases are a match to TRBD1. This CDR3 has 13 amino acids. Germline assignment: CDR1 SEHNR and CDR2 FQNEAQ (reference sequence). The J segment lost 6 bases and the V segment lost 5 bases, leaving 4 bases of the junction unmatched.

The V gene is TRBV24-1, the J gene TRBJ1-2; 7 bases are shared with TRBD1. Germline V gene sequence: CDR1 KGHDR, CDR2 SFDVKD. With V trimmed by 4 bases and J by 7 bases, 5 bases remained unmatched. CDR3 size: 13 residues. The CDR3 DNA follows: TGTGCCACCAGTGACATCGACAGGGCTGGCTACACCTTC. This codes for CATSDIDRAGYTF.